The present TCR beta chain was sequenced within a study of cytomegalovirus exposure and HLA in healthy donors. Trimming took off 0 bases at V and 5 bases at J, with 13 bases between the two ends. CDR1 is SGHAT and CDR2 is FQDESV in the germline V gene (reference sequence). The CDR3 sequence is 15 residues long. A multiplex PCR was run with 60 Vbeta primers and 13 Jbeta primers. Assay used: immunoSEQ multiplex PCR; TCRdb lists only in-frame clones, some missing. The sample holds 100,000 to 150,000 clones. The sequence was collected from a young man in good health and CMV-seronegative. The sequenced material came from PBMCs. The rearrangement uses TRBV11-1 and TRBJ1-1, with D hard to call. Here the CDR3 DNA reads TGTGCCAGCAGCTTAGCGAGGGTCGTGGGAACTGAAGCTTTCTTT. It translates to CASSLARVVGTEAFF.